These 28 T cell receptor beta chains came from one sample sequenced in a study of blood T cell repertoires in COVID-19. Clones were sequenced by immunoSEQ multiplex PCR, and TCRdb holds only the in-frame ones, with some missing. The data contain fewer than 250,000 clones, 65% to 90% of them singletons. Sequencing was done on a sample of peripheral blood. All receptors come from an older woman with acute or convalescent COVID-19.

The rearrangement joins TRBV5-1 to TRBJ1-1, with D uncertain. The CDR3 has 15 amino acids. The V end was cut by 1 base, the J end by 3 bases, with 13 bases between. Germline V gene lookup returns CDR1 SGHRS and CDR2 YFSETQ. This CDR3 is CASSLLGPEDTEAFF. DNA of the CDR3: TGCGCCAGCAGCTTGTTAGGTCCTGAGGACACTGAAGCTTTCTTT.

The V gene is TRBV6-5, the J gene TRBJ1-3, with 7 bases identical to TRBD1. V dropped 7 bases and J dropped 3; count of bases not matched to a gene: 9. The CDR3 totals 15 residues. Germline CDR1 MNHEY, CDR2 SVGAGI. This CDR3 reads CASTANTGVGNTIYF. In DNA, the CDR3 is TGTGCCAGCACCGCTAACACAGGGGTTGGAAACACCATATATTTT.

This clone showed up just a few times. This chain links TRBV3-1 (or the pseudogene TRBV3-2) with TRBJ1-1; 8 positions match TRBD1. V shed 4 bases, J shed 3 bases, and the junction held 4 bases outside the gene matches. CDR1 and CDR2 (germline): LGHDT, YNNKEL (reference sequence). The CDR3 sequence is 14 residues long. The CDR3 loop is CASSLVGQDTEAFF. The CDR3 nucleotides read TGTGCCAGCAGCCTAGTGGGACAGGACACTGAAGCTTTCTTT.

This chain links TRBV10-3 with TRBJ2-3; tentative D call: TRBD2 (5 bases). V gave up 6 bases and J gave up 6 bases, with 16 bases separating them. CDR1 and CDR2 (germline): ENHRY, SYGVKD. The CDR3 sequence is 14 residues long. DNA for the CDR3: TGTGCCATCAGCCTGGACTCTGTGTACGATACGCAGTATTTT. It specifies CAISLDSVYDTQYF.

Here the CDR3 reads CASSLAPGTSNYEQYF. The CDR3 coding sequence is TGTGCCAGCAGCTTAGCGCCCGGGACTAGTAACTACGAGCAGTACTTC. The chain couples TRBV7-2 to TRBJ2-7; TRBD2 agrees at 8 bases. This CDR3 has 16 residues. In germline, CDR1 is SGHTA, CDR2 FQGNSA. V dropped 0 bases and J dropped 3; count of bases not matched to a gene: 7.

This chain links TRBV19 with TRBJ1-2, with D maybe TRBD1 (6 bases). The germline V and J ends were trimmed by 5 bases and 8 bases, with 27 bases remaining between them. CDR3 length equals 17 residues. Germline assignment: CDR1 LNHDA and CDR2 SQIVND (reference sequence). The CDR3 is CASSAPYDGGRMVGYTF. CDR3 sequence (DNA): TGTGCCAGTAGTGCGCCCTATGACGGGGGGCGCATGGTCGGCTACACCTTC.

This clone was seen only a few times. CDR3 amino acids: CASSLALTVYGYTF. CDR3 nucleotide sequence: TGTGCCAGCAGCTTAGCGCTGACAGTCTATGGCTACACCTTC. The chain links TRBV7-9 to TRBJ1-2; tentatively, D is TRBD1 (5 bases). V was clipped by 0 bases and J by 4 bases, with 9 bases between them. The CDR3 is 14 residues long. Germline V gene data show CDR1 as SEHNR and CDR2 as FQNEAQ (reference sequence).

The rearrangement links TRBV7-2 to TRBJ1-3, with D perhaps TRBD1 (5 bases). The germline V gene encodes CDR1 SGHTA and CDR2 FQGNSA. This CDR3 has 14 amino acids. The V gene lost 7 bases and the J gene lost 0 bases, with 10 bases spanning the gap. CDR3 sequence: CASTSDSSGNTIYF. CDR3 nucleotides: TGTGCCAGCACCTCTGACAGCTCTGGAAACACCATATATTTT.

J is TRBJ1-5 and V is TRBV19, with 9 bases identical to TRBD1. Per the germline V gene, CDR1 is LNHDA and CDR2 is SQIVND (reference sequence). With 6 bases clipped from V and 1 base from J, the junction kept 10 bases outside the gene matches. The CDR3 is 17 residues long. DNA for the CDR3: TGTGCCAGTAGGCCGAACAACAGGGGGCGAAGCAATCAGCCCCAGCATTTT. Translation gives CASRPNNRGRSNQPQHF.

The V and J genes are TRBV2 and TRBJ2-2; 7 bases are shared with TRBD2. V trimming: 7 bases; J trimming: 8 bases; junction bases outside the gene matches: 7. CDR3 size: 13 residues. Germline CDR1 SNHLY, CDR2 FYNNEI. The CDR3 bases are TGTGCCAGCAAAGCGGGGCGCGGGGGGGAGCTGTTTTTT. Amino acids: CASKAGRGGELFF.

The rearrangement links TRBV2 to TRBJ2-2, with 8 bases identical to TRBD1. The CDR3 sequence is 16 residues long. Looked up from germline, CDR1 is SNHLY and CDR2 is FYNNEI. V was pared by 5 bases and J by 8 bases, with 13 bases of the junction left unmatched. The CDR3, as DNA: TGTGCCAGCAGTATGCGACAGGGGATGGATTGGGGGGAGCTGTTTTTT. Protein sequence: CASSMRQGMDWGELFF.

V gene TRBV5-7 combines with J gene TRBJ1-3; the D gene is possibly TRBD1 (6 bases). TRBV5-7 is given ORF status, its function remaining uncertain. V gave up 3 bases and J gave up 15 bases, with 25 bases separating them. This CDR3 spans 15 amino acids. In DNA, the CDR3 is TGTGCCAGCAGCTCGGAACAGGGTCCAGTAGTGATGTCATATTTT. Translating it yields CASSSEQGPVVMSYF.

The V call is TRBV28, the J call TRBJ2-5, with TRBD2 matching 9 bases. The CDR3 extends over 15 amino acids. V gave up 4 bases and J gave up 4 bases; unmatched junction bases: 7. Germline V gene data show CDR1 as MDHEN and CDR2 as SYDVKM. The DNA for the CDR3 is TGTGCCAGCAGTTCCAGCGGGGGGCCCGTAGAGACCCAGTACTTC. Translating gives CASSSSGGPVETQYF.

The chain has TRBV19 and TRBJ1-6; the D is unclear. The CDR3 length is 14 residues. Per germline, CDR1 LNHDA and CDR2 SQIVND (reference sequence). V was shortened by 3 bases and J by 7 bases, with 10 bases between the two germline ends. The CDR3 is CASSISLPNSPLHF. The CDR3 DNA is TGTGCCAGTAGTATTTCACTACCAAATTCACCCCTCCACTTT.

This chain joins TRBV7-9 and TRBJ1-2, with 8 bases lining up with TRBD1. Germline CDR1 is SEHNR and CDR2 is FQNEAQ (reference sequence). V was pared by 3 bases and J by 5 bases, with 8 bases of the junction left unmatched. The CDR3 spans 15 residues. The CDR3 spells CASSFFSGTGYGYTF. The CDR3 coding sequence is TGTGCCAGCAGCTTTTTCTCCGGGACAGGTTATGGCTACACCTTC.

Comment on this clone: Other nucleotide sequences in the sample specify the same CDR3. The rearrangement links TRBV18 to TRBJ2-7; D ambiguous. Trimming pared 3 bases from V and 0 bases from J, leaving 9 bases between. Germline CDR1 is KGHSH and CDR2 is LQKENI. The CDR3 covers 14 residues. The CDR3 nucleotides read TGTGCCAGCTCACCTACGGGTAGCTCCTACGAGCAGTACTTC. Its translation: CASSPTGSSYEQYF. Drawing the rest from reference TRBV18 and TRBJ2-7, the complete variable domain is NAGVMQNPRHLVRRRGQEARLRCSPMKGHSHVYWYRQLPEEGLKFMVYLQKENIIDESGMPKERFSAEFPKEGPSILRIQQVVRGDSAAYFCASSPTGSSYEQYFGPGTRLTVT.

Remarks on this clone: The same CDR3 is also encoded by other DNA sequences in this sample. The gene calls are TRBV28 and TRBJ2-7; the D is unclear. Between the trimmed V and J ends, which lost 5 bases and 4 bases, there was a span of 6 bases. Germline CDR1 and CDR2: MDHEN and SYDVKM. The CDR3 contains 11 residues. CDR3 sequence: CASSRYYEQYF. The CDR3 DNA follows: TGTGCCAGCAGTCGGTATTACGAGCAGTACTTC.

CDR3 sequence reads: CASSLAGQGPSYEQYF. In DNA, the CDR3 is TGTGCCAGCAGTCTCGCCGGACAGGGTCCATCCTACGAGCAGTACTTC. This chain connects TRBV27 to TRBJ2-7; 8 bases are shared with TRBD1. Per the germline V gene, CDR1 is MNHEY and CDR2 is SMNVEV (reference sequence). With V trimmed by 5 bases and J by 1 base, 10 bases remained unmatched. The CDR3 has 16 residues.

This sequence joins TRBV6-2 or TRBV6-3 and TRBJ1-1; 8 nucleotides match TRBD1. The trim removed 6 bases at V and 1 base at J, leaving 7 bases unmatched. Germline V gives CDR1 MNHEY, CDR2 SVGEGT. CDR3 size: 15 residues. The CDR3 sequence: CASSSRTGWNTEAFF. The DNA of the CDR3 is TGTGCCAGCAGCTCCCGGACAGGGTGGAACACTGAAGCTTTCTTT.

The V and J genes are TRBV18 and TRBJ1-5; 10 bases map to TRBD1. The CDR3 has 15 amino acids. Germline assignment: CDR1 KGHSH and CDR2 LQKENI. The V gene end was trimmed by 3 bases and the J gene end by 4 bases; junction bases not matched to a gene: 3. This chain's CDR3 is CASSPRTGGNQPQHF. The CDR3 DNA follows: TGTGCCAGCTCACCGCGGACAGGGGGAAATCAGCCCCAGCATTTT.

J is TRBJ1-5 and V is TRBV6-6, with 7 positions matching TRBD1. This CDR3 comprises 15 residues. V lost 2 bases to trimming and J lost 1 base; unmatched junction nucleotides: 2. In germline, CDR1 is MNHNY, CDR2 SVGAGI (reference sequence). Written as DNA, the CDR3 is TGTGCCAGCAGTTACGGAGGGGGCAGCAATCAGCCCCAGCATTTT. Its translation: CASSYGGGSNQPQHF.

The sample holds a few counts of this clone. J is TRBJ2-3 and V is TRBV12-3 or TRBV12-4; the D gene is possibly TRBD2 (5 bases). The CDR3 has 13 amino acids. Between the trimmed V and J ends, which lost 6 bases and 8 bases, there was a span of 15 bases. CDR3 in amino acids: CASSTALAGTQYF. The CDR3 bases are TGTGCCAGCAGCACTGCGCTAGCCGGTACGCAGTATTTT.

J is TRBJ2-3 and V is TRBV4-2; tentatively, D is TRBD1 (6 bases). The V end lost 0 bases, the J end lost 0 bases, and 13 bases lay between the germline ends. There are 17 residues in the CDR3. The germline gives CDR1 LGHNA, CDR2 YNFKEQ. CDR3 sequence reads: CASSQDNRRGSTDTQYF. CDR3 bases: TGTGCCAGCAGCCAAGATAATAGAAGGGGGAGCACAGATACGCAGTATTTT.

V gene TRBV5-8 combines with J gene TRBJ1-2, with TRBD1 identical over 9 bases. This CDR3 is 14 amino acids long. V shed 5 bases, J shed 4 bases, and the junction held 6 bases outside the gene matches. Per germline, CDR1 SGHTS and CDR2 YDEGEE. The CDR3 DNA follows: TGTGCCAGCAGTAGACGGGACAGGGTCTATGGCTACACCTTC. It codes for CASSRRDRVYGYTF.

The chain carries TRBV12-3 or TRBV12-4 and TRBJ1-2; D is possibly TRBD1 (6 bases). The CDR3 sequence is 13 residues long. The V and J ends lost 6 bases and 2 bases respectively, with 10 bases between them. The CDR3 region has the DNA TGTGCCAGCAGCGCAGGACAGAACTATGGCTACACCTTC. This encodes CASSAGQNYGYTF.

The chain couples TRBV11-2 to TRBJ2-7; D unclear. CDR1 and CDR2 from the germline V gene are SGHAT and FQNNGV. V lost 5 bases and J lost 0, with 5 bases in between. This CDR3 contains 12 residues. CDR3 region: CASSLSSYEQYF. The CDR3, as DNA: TGTGCCAGCAGCCTAAGCTCCTACGAGCAGTACTTC.

V usage is TRBV10-3 and J usage is TRBJ1-2; TRBD1 matches 10 bases. Trimming cost V 6 bases and J 7 bases; bases outside gene matches: 2. The germline V gene encodes CDR1 ENHRY and CDR2 SYGVKD. The length of the CDR3 is 12 residues. The CDR3 DNA sequence: TGTGCCATCAGCGGGACAGGGGTTGGCTACACCTTC. Its translation is CAISGTGVGYTF.

The gene calls are TRBV21-1 and TRBJ1-5; the table gives TRBD1 as D, unverified against the DNA. TRBV21-1 is described as a pseudogene. CDR3 length: 19 amino acids. CDR3 residues: CASSKEGTGDLYSNQPQHF. The CDR3 nucleotides read TGTGCCAGCAGCAAAGAGGGGACAGGGGACCTCTATAGCAATCAGCCCCAGCATTTT.